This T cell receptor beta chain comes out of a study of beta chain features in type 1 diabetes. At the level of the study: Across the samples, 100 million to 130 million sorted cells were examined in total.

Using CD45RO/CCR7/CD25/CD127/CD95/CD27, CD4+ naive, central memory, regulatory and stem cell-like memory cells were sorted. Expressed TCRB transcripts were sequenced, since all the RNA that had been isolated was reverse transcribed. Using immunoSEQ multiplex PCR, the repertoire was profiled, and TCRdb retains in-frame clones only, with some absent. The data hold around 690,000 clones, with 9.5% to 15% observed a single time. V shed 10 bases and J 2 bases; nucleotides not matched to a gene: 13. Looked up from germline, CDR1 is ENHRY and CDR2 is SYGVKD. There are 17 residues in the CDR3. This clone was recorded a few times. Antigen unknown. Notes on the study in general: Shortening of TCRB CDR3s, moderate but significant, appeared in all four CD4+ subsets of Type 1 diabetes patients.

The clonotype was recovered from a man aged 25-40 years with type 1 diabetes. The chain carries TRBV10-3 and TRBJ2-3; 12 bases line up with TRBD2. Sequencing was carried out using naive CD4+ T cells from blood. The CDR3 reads CATRTSGGTSPTDTQYF. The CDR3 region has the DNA TGTGCCACCCGTACTAGCGGGGGGACAAGTCCCACAGATACGCAGTATTTT.